These 22 T cell receptor beta chains were all obtained from the same sample, sequenced in a study of vaccination and CD4 T cells after COVID-19. Treatment noted: roughly nine-day PBMC culture with coronavirus spike peptide pools or control peptides (ViraFEST assay). These receptors have no known antigen. Sequencing of cultured CD4+ T cell DNA used the Oncomine TCR Beta short-read assay. A single record per CDR3 protein comes from TCRdb applying MiXCR to the PCR reads. This sample has more than 10,000 distinct CDR3 sequences, with roughly two thirds found just once. Sequences were derived from CD4+ T cells from blood, cultured in vitro, sampled before SARS-CoV-2 vaccination. These receptors were obtained from a human donor who had recovered from COVID-19.

V is TRBV12-3 or TRBV12-4 and J is TRBJ2-5; the match to TRBD1 covers 9 bases. The CDR3 spans 16 residues. J was trimmed by 2 bases and V by 3 bases; bases with no gene match: 7. CDR3 loop: CASSFQRDRAQETQYF. CDR3 DNA: TGTGCCAGCAGTTTCCAACGGGACAGGGCTCAAGAGACCCAGTACTTC.

V is TRBV6-1 and J is TRBJ1-1; D perhaps matches TRBD1 (5 bases). This CDR3 contains 12 residues. The V end was cut by 10 bases, the J end by 5 bases, with 14 bases between. The germline CDR1 and CDR2 sequences are MNHNS and SASEGT. CDR3 amino acids: CATRRDQTEAFF. The CDR3 coding sequence is TGTGCCACCCGACGGGACCAGACTGAAGCTTTCTTT.

The rearrangement links TRBV7-6 to TRBJ2-1; unclear D gene. Germline CDR1 SGHVS, CDR2 FNYEAQ. V was cut by 1 base and J by 4 bases, with 2 bases left in between. CDR3 length: 12 residues. The CDR3 coding sequence is TGTGCCAGCAGCTTAGGTTACAATGAGCAGTTCTTC. Protein sequence: CASSLGYNEQFF.

The chain recombines TRBV5-1 with TRBJ1-1, with D unclear. With 0 bases removed from V and 3 bases from J, the gap between germline ends came to 12 bases. The CDR3 sequence is 15 residues long. CDR1 and CDR2 (germline): SGHRS, YFSETQ. In nucleotides, the CDR3 is TGCGCCAGCAGCTTGGGACCGGTCAAGGACACTGAAGCTTTCTTT. This gives the protein CASSLGPVKDTEAFF.

The chain recombines TRBV20-1 with TRBJ2-5, with 11 bases identical to TRBD2. Germline-derived CDR1 and CDR2 are DFQATT and SNEGSKA (reference sequence). CDR3 length equals 14 residues. Trimming took 5 bases from V and 3 from J; bases not matched to a gene: 5. The CDR3: CSAVPTSGKETQYF. In DNA, the CDR3 is TGCAGTGCTGTTCCGACTAGCGGGAAAGAGACCCAGTACTTC.

This clonotype came up once. The chain carries TRBV19 and TRBJ2-6, with D tentatively TRBD2 (6 bases). This CDR3 is built from 14 residues. Trimming stripped 8 bases from V and 4 bases from J, with 12 bases between. CDR1 LNHDA and CDR2 SQIVND come from the germline V gene (reference sequence). In nucleotides, the CDR3 is TGTGCCAGTCGGAGGGGTAAAGGGGCCAACGTCCTGACTTTC. It specifies CASRRGKGANVLTF.

This chain joins TRBV19 and TRBJ1-1; D possibly corresponds to TRBD1 (5 bases). V was trimmed by 4 bases and J by 0 bases, leaving 9 bases between them. The CDR3 loop spans 14 amino acids. Per the germline V gene, CDR1 is LNHDA and CDR2 is SQIVND (reference sequence). CDR3 nucleotide sequence: TGTGCCAGTAGTAAGAGACAGTTGAACACTGAAGCTTTCTTT. Amino acid sequence: CASSKRQLNTEAFF.

This chain uses TRBV7-8 with TRBJ2-5; TRBD2 matches 9 bases. The junction had 8 bases not matched to a gene; V was cut back by 2 bases and J by 4 bases. The CDR3 contains 16 residues. Germline-derived CDR1 and CDR2 are SGHVS and FQNEAQ. The CDR3 spells CASSLRGSGSRETQYF. The CDR3 DNA reads TGTGCCAGCAGCTTACGGGGTAGCGGGAGCAGAGAGACCCAGTACTTC.

The rearrangement links TRBV6-1 to TRBJ2-2, with D possibly matching TRBD1 (6 bases). Trimming took 6 bases from V and 0 from J, leaving 14 bases between them. CDR3 length: 16 amino acids. Germline V gene sequence: CDR1 MNHNS, CDR2 SASEGT. The CDR3: CASRHRDGANTGELFF. Written as DNA, the CDR3 is TGTGCCAGCAGACACAGGGACGGAGCGAACACCGGGGAGCTGTTTTTT.

The chain has TRBV20-1 and TRBJ2-5; no definite D call. CDR3 length: 14 amino acids. CDR1 and CDR2 (germline): DFQATT, SNEGSKA (reference sequence). Trimming left V 3 bases short and J 4 bases short, with 15 bases between. The CDR3 reads CSASPSRVLETQYF. In nucleotides, the CDR3 is TGCAGTGCTAGTCCGTCAAGGGTACTAGAGACCCAGTACTTC.

This clonotype was observed a few times. The CDR3 DNA is TGCAGTGCTGGTGAAAGCGGGAGGTTCAACAATGAGCAGTTCTTC. Translated: CSAGESGRFNNEQFF. The rearrangement uses TRBV20-1 and TRBJ2-1; 9 positions agree with TRBD2. CDR3 length equals 15 residues. Germline CDR1 is DFQATT and CDR2 is SNEGSKA (reference sequence). V shed 5 bases, J shed 5 bases, and the junction held 10 bases outside the gene matches.

CDR3 protein: CSAPSGTTYEQYF. CDR3 coding DNA: TGCAGTGCCCCATCCGGGACCACCTACGAGCAGTACTTC. J is TRBJ2-7 and V is TRBV20-1; D is perhaps TRBD1 or TRBD2 (5 bases each). CDR1 DFQATT and CDR2 SNEGSKA come from the germline V gene (reference sequence). This CDR3 is built from 13 residues. Trimming pared 6 bases from V and 2 bases from J, leaving 14 bases between.

V usage is TRBV5-1 and J usage is TRBJ2-2; D may be TRBD2 (6 bases). V lost 0 bases and J 6 bases, leaving 12 bases between the germline ends. Germline V gene sequence: CDR1 SGHRS, CDR2 YFSETQ. The CDR3 length is 15 residues. CDR3 sequence reads: CASSLAGGEAGELFF. The CDR3 DNA follows: TGCGCCAGCAGCTTGGCCGGAGGGGAGGCCGGGGAGCTGTTTTTT.

This chain connects TRBV9 to TRBJ1-2, with D possibly TRBD1 on 6 matching bases. V lost 4 bases and J lost 4, with 8 bases in between. There are 12 residues in the CDR3. In germline, CDR1 is SGDLS, CDR2 YYNGEE. This CDR3 is CASSPDSYGYTF. CDR3 DNA: TGTGCCAGCAGCCCGGACAGCTATGGCTACACCTTC.

The rearrangement uses TRBV4-2 and TRBJ2-3, with D unresolved. Germline CDR1 is LGHNA and CDR2 is YNFKEQ. V was trimmed by 0 bases and J by 2 bases, leaving 15 bases between them. The CDR3 contains 17 residues. The CDR3 DNA is TGTGCCAGCAGCCAAGACTCCACTCCGGAGCTCACAGATACGCAGTATTTT. This codes for CASSQDSTPELTDTQYF.

This clonotype showed up just a few times. This rearrangement joins TRBV20-1 to TRBJ2-3; weak D call: TRBD1 (5 bases). CDR1 and CDR2 from the germline V gene are DFQATT and SNEGSKA (reference sequence). CDR3 length equals 13 residues. The germline V and J ends were trimmed by 6 bases and 6 bases, with 16 bases remaining between them. The CDR3 coding sequence is TGCAGTGCCGCAAACGGGCCAGGGGATACGCAGTATTTT. Protein product: CSAANGPGDTQYF.

The chain links TRBV20-1 to TRBJ1-5; 8 bases line up with TRBD1. V was pared by 5 bases and J by 6 bases, with 12 bases of the junction left unmatched. CDR1 is DFQATT and CDR2 is SNEGSKA in the germline V gene (reference sequence). CDR3 length: 15 residues. CDR3 in amino acids: CSAGQTGVGGQPQHF. The CDR3 DNA follows: TGCAGTGCTGGTCAGACAGGGGTGGGCGGTCAGCCCCAGCATTTT.

The chain recombines TRBV6-1 with TRBJ1-4; tentative D call: TRBD1 (5 bases). The CDR3 is 14 amino acids. Germline V gives CDR1 MNHNS, CDR2 SASEGT. Trimming removed 7 bases at V and 5 bases at J, with 14 bases between. CDR3 sequence (DNA): TGTGCCAGCAACCACGGACGGGACAATGAAAAACTGTTTTTT. Amino acid sequence: CASNHGRDNEKLFF.

This rearrangement joins TRBV7-2 to TRBJ2-1; D remains ambiguous. The CDR3 runs to 11 residues. V gave up 1 base and J gave up 9 bases, with 4 bases separating them. Looked up from germline, CDR1 is SGHTA and CDR2 is FQGNSA. The CDR3 spells CASSLGPEQFF. Here the CDR3 DNA reads TGTGCCAGCAGCTTAGGGCCTGAGCAGTTCTTC.

The rearrangement uses TRBV20-1 and TRBJ2-1; no clear D. Germline V lookup: CDR1 DFQATT, CDR2 SNEGSKA (reference sequence). V was cut by 3 bases and J by 5 bases, with 5 bases left in between. There are 11 residues in the CDR3. CDR3 DNA: TGCAGTGCTAGCCGAAACAATGAGCAGTTCTTC. Protein product: CSASRNNEQFF.

The chain joins TRBV4-3 to TRBJ1-5; no clear D gene. Trimming cost V 0 bases and J 3 bases, with 12 bases left between them. The CDR3 length is 16 residues. The germline V gene has CDR1 LGHNA and CDR2 YSLEER. The CDR3 loop reads CASSQEYSGFNQPQHF. The CDR3, as DNA: TGCGCCAGCAGCCAAGAGTATTCGGGGTTCAATCAGCCCCAGCATTTT.

The chain employs TRBV9 and TRBJ2-7; no clear D. Trimming cost V 0 bases and J 5 bases, with 12 bases left between them. The CDR3 has 14 residues. The germline V gene has CDR1 SGDLS and CDR2 YYNGEE. This chain's CDR3 is CASSVEMSTNEQYF. The DNA of the CDR3 is TGTGCCAGCAGCGTAGAAATGAGTACCAACGAGCAGTACTTC.